The TCR beta chain described here comes from a study of blood T cells in healthy people across ages. Germline values: CDR1 SNHLY, CDR2 FYNNEI. V was clipped by 3 bases and J by 2 bases, with 8 bases between them. The CDR3 sequence is 15 residues long. A J-beta primer mix and a sample-barcoded 5' primer were used in a second PCR of roughly 6 to 12 cycles. Via MiXCR, TCRdb re-called the 5' RACE reads, giving one row per CDR3 protein. The sample contains about 970,000 distinct CDR3 sequences, just over 50% of which appear only once. This TCR came from a woman aged 55-69 years in good health. Material: blood. The chain recombines TRBV2 with TRBJ2-6, with unresolved D. The CDR3 region is CASSDRKTGANVLTF. The CDR3 DNA sequence: TGTGCCAGCAGTGATCGCAAGACTGGGGCCAACGTCCTGACTTTC.